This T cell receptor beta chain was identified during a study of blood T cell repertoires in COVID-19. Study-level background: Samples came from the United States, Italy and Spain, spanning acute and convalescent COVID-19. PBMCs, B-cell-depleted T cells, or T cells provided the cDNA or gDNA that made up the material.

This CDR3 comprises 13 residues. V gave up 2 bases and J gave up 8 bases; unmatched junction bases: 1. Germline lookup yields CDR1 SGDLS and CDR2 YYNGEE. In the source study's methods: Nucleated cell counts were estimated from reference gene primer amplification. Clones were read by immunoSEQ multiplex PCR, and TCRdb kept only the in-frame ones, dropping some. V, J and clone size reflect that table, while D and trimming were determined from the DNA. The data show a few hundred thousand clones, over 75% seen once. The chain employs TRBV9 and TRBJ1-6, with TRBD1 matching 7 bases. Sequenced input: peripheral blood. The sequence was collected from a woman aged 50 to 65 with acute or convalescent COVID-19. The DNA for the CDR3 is TGTGCCAGCAGCGTCAGGGGGGATTCACCCCTCCACTTT. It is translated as CASSVRGDSPLHF.